This passage covers 25 T cell receptor beta chains from one sample sequenced in a study of T cell repertoires in cytomegalovirus infection. One entry per CDR3 protein, called by TCRdb with MiXCR from the reads. The table lists about 76,000 distinct CDR3 sequences, about 4% of them singletons. Sequencing was carried out using PBMCs. All receptors derive from a human donor in good health (CMV status not recorded). Some clones in this sample may be carry-over from other donors' samples.

This clonotype occurred many times. V is TRBV4-3 and J is TRBJ2-7; D may correspond to TRBD1 or TRBD2 (5 bases each). The CDR3 is 15 residues long. V lost 8 bases and J lost 0, with 17 bases in between. Germline loops: CDR1 LGHNA, CDR2 YSLEER. CDR3 nucleotide sequence: TGCGCCAGCGCTTGGTCAGGGAGTGGCTCCTACGAGCAGTACTTC. Translating gives CASAWSGSGSYEQYF.

This clonotype is categorized as medium-sized (0.01 to 0.1%). The chain uses TRBV7-2 and TRBJ2-7, with D maybe TRBD1 (5 bases). The CDR3 spans 13 residues. With 2 bases removed from V and 6 bases from J, the gap between germline ends came to 11 bases. Germline-derived CDR1 and CDR2 are SGHTA and FQGNSA. This CDR3 reads CASSLIRGGEQYF. In nucleotides, the CDR3 is TGTGCCAGCAGCTTAATTAGGGGCGGCGAGCAGTACTTC.

This clonotype appeared many times. The chain combines TRBV7-2 with TRBJ1-1; D unclear. The CDR3 has 13 residues. CDR1 and CDR2 (germline): SGHTA, FQGNSA. The V end lost 5 bases, the J end lost 1 base, and 8 bases lay between the germline ends. In DNA, the CDR3 is TGTGCCAGCAGCCCCTTATCGAACACTGAAGCTTTCTTT. The encoded protein is CASSPLSNTEAFF.

The chain recombines TRBV19 with TRBJ2-6; D possibly corresponds to TRBD1 (6 bases). The CDR3 loop spans 14 amino acids. V lost 6 bases and J 4 bases, leaving 10 bases between the germline ends. Per germline, CDR1 LNHDA and CDR2 SQIVND (reference sequence). For the CDR3, the DNA is TGTGCCAGTAGCGATGGGACAGGGGCCAACGTCCTGACTTTC. Translating it yields CASSDGTGANVLTF.

There are many counts of this clonotype. The chain joins TRBV28 to TRBJ1-5; no clear D gene. Trimming shortened V by 6 bases and J by 4 bases, and 7 bases separated the two germline ends. This CDR3 is 12 amino acids long. Germline V CDR1 and CDR2: MDHEN, SYDVKM. The CDR3: CASRDLNQPQHF. In DNA form, the CDR3 reads TGTGCCAGCAGGGATCTTAATCAGCCCCAGCATTTT. Based on the CDR3 plus reference TRBV28 and TRBJ1-5, the full variable domain is DVKVTQSSRYLVKRTGEKVFLECVQDMDHENMFWYRQDPGLGLRLIYFSYDVKMKEKGDIPEGYSVSREKKERFSLILESASTNQTSMYLCASRDLNQPQHFGDGTRLSIL.

This clonotype has ten or more counts. V gene TRBV5-8 combines with J gene TRBJ1-5; D gene uncertain. The CDR3 sequence is 14 residues long. V was shortened by 1 base and J by 0 bases, with 5 bases between the two germline ends. The germline V gene has CDR1 SGHTS and CDR2 YDEGEE. The CDR3 protein is CASSLMGSNQPQHF. As DNA, the CDR3 is TGTGCCAGCAGCTTGATGGGTAGCAATCAGCCCCAGCATTTT.

At least ten counts were recorded for this clonotype. The J gene is TRBJ2-1, the V gene TRBV7-8, with 7 nucleotides matching TRBD2. CDR3 length: 15 amino acids. V trimming: 0 bases; J trimming: 8 bases; junction bases outside the gene matches: 7. CDR1 and CDR2 from the germline V gene are SGHVS and FQNEAQ. The CDR3 sequence is CASSLAWTRSDEQFF. CDR3 DNA sequence: TGTGCCAGCAGCTTAGCGTGGACTAGGAGCGATGAGCAGTTCTTC.

There are many counts of this clonotype. The rearrangement joins TRBV20-1 to TRBJ1-5; the D is unclear. Trimming shortened V by 2 bases and J by 1 base, and 3 bases separated the two germline ends. In germline, CDR1 is DFQATT, CDR2 SNEGSKA (reference sequence). The CDR3 totals 12 residues. CDR3 bases: TGCAGTGCTAGATTGAGCAATCAGCCCCAGCATTTT. It encodes CSARLSNQPQHF.

Worth noting for this clonotype: The CDR3 does not end in the conserved phenylalanine or tryptophan, so this is likely a read error. The chain joins TRBV7-6 to TRBJ1-4; TRBD1 agrees at 10 bases. The CDR3 is 15 amino acids. CDR1 is SGHVS, CDR2 FNYEAQ, per germline. The junction had 6 bases not matched to a gene; V was cut back by 3 bases and J by 8 bases. Written as DNA, the CDR3 is TGTGCCAGCAGCTTCTGGACAGGGGGTAACGAAAAACTGTTTGTG. Translation: CASSFWTGGNEKLFV.

This clonotype was observed many times. J is TRBJ1-1 and V is TRBV27; 8 positions match TRBD1. J was trimmed by 8 bases and V by 8 bases; bases with no gene match: 7. This CDR3 comprises 12 residues. The V gene's germline CDR1 is MNHEY and CDR2 SMNVEV (reference sequence). The DNA for the CDR3 is TGTGCCAGCGGTACGACAGGGGACGAAGCTTTCTTT. As protein: CASGTTGDEAFF.

This clonotype showed up many times. This chain uses TRBV6-6 with TRBJ1-6; D is ambiguous. The CDR3 is 15 residues long. Trimming left V 4 bases short and J 10 bases short, with 17 bases between. Germline lookup yields CDR1 MNHNY and CDR2 SVGAGI (reference sequence). CDR3: CASSLPPRQESPLHF. Written as DNA, the CDR3 is TGTGCCAGCAGTTTACCTCCACGACAAGAATCACCCCTCCACTTT.

This clonotype was picked up many times. Mismatch with germline at one junction end may stem from a read error. The rearrangement joins TRBV20-1 to TRBJ2-3, with D possibly being TRBD2 (6 bases). The CDR3 is made up of 12 amino acids. Germline CDR1 reads DFQATT; CDR2 reads SNEGSKA (reference sequence). The CDR3 sequence: CSARDLAEGCLF. CDR3 nucleotide sequence: TGCAGTGCTAGAGATCTTGCGGAGGGGTGTCTTTTT.

As concerns this clonotype: Relative to the germline gene, one junction end is altered; a read error may explain this. This chain joins TRBV5-4 and TRBJ2-3; TRBD1 is a possible D gene (5 bases). Per the germline V gene, CDR1 is SGHNT and CDR2 is YYREEE (reference sequence). This CDR3 has 15 residues. The CDR3 DNA reads as TGTGCCAGAAGCTTGGACATGGGGCACACAGATACGCAGTATTTT. Amino acids: CARSLDMGHTDTQYF.

This clonotype was recorded at least ten times. The V and J genes are TRBV6-6 and TRBJ2-2, with 8 bases that match TRBD1. V shed 2 bases and J 2 bases; nucleotides not matched to a gene: 4. This CDR3 contains 16 residues. CDR1 MNHNY and CDR2 SVGAGI come from the germline V gene (reference sequence). CDR3 nucleotides: TGTGCCAGCAGTTACACAGGACAGGGAAACACCGGGGAGCTGTTTTTT. Translated, it gives CASSYTGQGNTGELFF.

This clonotype was seen at least ten times. The chain is built from TRBV6-4 and TRBJ1-4, with a weak D call TRBD1 (6 bases). The V gene's germline CDR1 is MRHNA and CDR2 SNTAGT. Trimming pared 8 bases from V and 5 bases from J, leaving 15 bases between. This CDR3 has 14 residues. The CDR3 here is CASRHRVLNEKLFF. CDR3 nucleotides: TGTGCCAGCCGACACAGGGTGCTAAATGAAAAACTGTTTTTT.

This clonotype was seen at least ten times. V is TRBV7-9 and J is TRBJ1-2, with D possibly matching TRBD1 (5 bases). Germline loops: CDR1 SEHNR, CDR2 FQNEAQ (reference sequence). This CDR3 contains 14 residues. V was trimmed by 4 bases and J by 11 bases, leaving 20 bases between them. The CDR3 here is CASSSRTGPGYYTF. The CDR3 DNA follows: TGTGCCAGCAGCTCGCGGACGGGGCCGGGCTATTACACCTTC. Looking up the rest from reference TRBV7-9 and TRBJ1-2 gives the full variable domain: DTGVSQNPRHKITKRGQNVTFRCDPISEHNRLYWYRQTLGQGPEFLTYFQNEAQLEKSRLLSDRFSAERPKGSFSTLEIQRTEQGDSAMYLCASSSRTGPGYYTFGSGTRLTVV.

This clonotype was counted many times. The rearrangement links TRBV20-1 to TRBJ1-5; the D gene is possibly TRBD1 (6 bases). Germline CDR1 and CDR2: DFQATT and SNEGSKA (reference sequence). CDR3 length equals 16 residues. The germline V and J ends were trimmed by 3 bases and 2 bases, with 17 bases remaining between them. The CDR3 loop reads CSASSLGAEGNQPQHF. Written as DNA, the CDR3 is TGCAGTGCTAGTTCGTTGGGGGCAGAGGGCAATCAGCCCCAGCATTTT.

This clonotype was counted ten times or more. This chain uses TRBV7-8 with TRBJ2-7; D gene ambiguous. The germline V gene has CDR1 SGHVS and CDR2 FQNEAQ. This CDR3 has 13 residues. Trimming shortened V by 0 bases and J by 1 base, and 4 bases separated the two germline ends. This chain's CDR3 is CASSLAGSYEQYF. In nucleotides, the CDR3 is TGTGCCAGCAGCTTAGCCGGATCCTACGAGCAGTACTTC.

This clonotype was seen many times. The V call is TRBV7-9, the J call TRBJ1-1, with unresolved D. In germline, CDR1 is SEHNR, CDR2 FQNEAQ (reference sequence). V was shortened by 4 bases and J by 4 bases, with 4 bases between the two germline ends. The CDR3 has 11 residues. For the CDR3, the DNA is TGTGCCAGCAGCTGGGCCACTGAAGCTTTCTTT. Protein: CASSWATEAFF.

This clonotype was seen ten or more times. This chain joins TRBV7-6 and TRBJ1-3; D unresolved. This CDR3 is built from 15 residues. Germline CDR1 SGHVS, CDR2 FNYEAQ. The germline V and J ends were trimmed by 3 bases and 7 bases, with 16 bases remaining between them. CDR3 sequence reads: CASSFRPPPLNTIYF. CDR3 sequence (DNA): TGTGCCAGCAGCTTCAGACCACCACCCCTGAACACCATATATTTT.

This clonotype was counted at least ten times. The rearrangement joins TRBV28 to TRBJ1-2; 10 bases line up with TRBD1. CDR1 MDHEN and CDR2 SYDVKM come from the germline V gene. Trimming removed 6 bases from V and 4 bases from J; junction bases left unmatched: 11. The CDR3 consists of 16 residues. The CDR3, as DNA: TGTGCCAGCAGCCCCTCCGGGACAGGGGACACCTATGGCTACACCTTC. It encodes CASSPSGTGDTYGYTF.

Comment on this clonotype: This may arise from a read error, as a much more abundant clone is one base away. This chain links TRBV30 with TRBJ2-7, with D possibly being TRBD2 (5 bases). The CDR3 has 11 residues. The germline V gene encodes CDR1 GTSNPN and CDR2 SVGIG (reference sequence). The CDR3 protein is CAGRSNYEQCF. The CDR3, as DNA: TGTGCCGGGAGAAGCAACTACGAGCAGTGCTTC.

This chain joins TRBV12-3 or TRBV12-4 and TRBJ1-6; D possibly corresponds to TRBD1 (6 bases). Between the trimmed V and J ends, which lost 6 bases and 13 bases, there was a span of 19 bases. This CDR3 contains 14 residues. The CDR3 sequence: CASRLPGAGLPLHF. CDR3 in DNA: TGTGCCAGCAGACTCCCAGGGGCCGGGTTGCCCCTCCACTTT.

This clonotype appeared many times. V is TRBV6-2 or TRBV6-3 and J is TRBJ2-5; weak D call: TRBD1 (6 bases). Germline V lookup: CDR1 MNHEY, CDR2 SVGEGT. This CDR3 region has 15 residues. V gave up 2 bases and J gave up 5 bases, with 15 bases separating them. In DNA form, the CDR3 reads TGTGCCAGCAGTTACCTCAGGGGCAAGTGGGAGACCCAGTACTTC. This translates into CASSYLRGKWETQYF.

This clonotype was recorded a few times. V gene TRBV7-2 combines with J gene TRBJ1-3; tentative D call: TRBD1 (5 bases). Trimming cost V 5 bases and J 6 bases, with 17 bases left between them. The CDR3 is 15 amino acids. Germline assignment: CDR1 SGHTA and CDR2 FQGNSA. The CDR3 protein is CASSPKSGGANTIYF. CDR3 nucleotide sequence: TGTGCCAGCAGCCCGAAATCGGGGGGTGCAAACACCATATATTTT.